These 8 T cell receptor beta chains originate from one sample sequenced in a study of response to subunit inactivated influenza vaccine. TCRdb fed the RT-PCR reads into MiXCR, producing one record per CDR3 protein. The data show around 760,000 distinct CDR3 sequences, with about 15% seen just once and 6.5% to 8.5% held by the top ten. The sample here was PBMCs from blood, taken less than 15 days before vaccination. The origin of the receptors is a man between 50 and 59 years old who received an inactivated influenza vaccine.

This chain joins TRBV6-1 and TRBJ1-5; D gene unclear. V was pared by 5 bases and J by 4 bases, with 15 bases between. The germline CDR1 and CDR2 sequences are MNHNS and SASEGT. The CDR3 sequence is 15 residues long. The CDR3 nucleotides are TGTGCCAGCAGTCCCAGGCTTGGCGAGAATCAGCCCCAGCATTTT. Encoded protein: CASSPRLGENQPQHF.

In this sample, this clonotype turned up a few times. The rearrangement joins TRBV4-2 to TRBJ1-3; D gene ambiguous. Germline-derived CDR1 and CDR2 are LGHNA and YNFKEQ. The CDR3 is 12 residues long. V was shortened by 4 bases and J by 4 bases, with 5 bases between the two germline ends. CDR3 nucleotide sequence: TGTGCCAGCAGCCGGGGAGGAAACACCATATATTTT. Translated, it gives CASSRGGNTIYF.

This clonotype was observed a few times. The DNA of the CDR3 is TGTGCCAGCAGTTTTTACAGGGGGCGAGCTGGGGCCAACGTCCTGACTTTC. It yields the protein CASSFYRGRAGANVLTF. The rearrangement links TRBV12-3 or TRBV12-4 to TRBJ2-6; 9 nucleotides line up with TRBD1. CDR3 length: 17 amino acids. V was pared by 3 bases and J by 2 bases, with 5 bases of the junction left unmatched.

This chain uses TRBV20-1 with TRBJ2-1; 9 nucleotides match TRBD2. V was clipped by 0 bases and J by 6 bases; unmatched bases: 3. Germline values: CDR1 DFQATT, CDR2 SNEGSKA (reference sequence). The CDR3 spans 14 residues. CDR3: CSARDGTSPNEQFF. The CDR3 DNA reads TGCAGTGCTAGAGACGGGACTAGCCCCAATGAGCAGTTCTTC.

This rearrangement joins TRBV4-3 to TRBJ2-3; TRBD2 matches at 14 bases. V dropped 1 base and J dropped 2; count of bases not matched to a gene: 2. The CDR3 has 17 residues. Germline CDR1 reads LGHNA; CDR2 reads YSLEER. The CDR3 protein is CASSQGTSGGHTDTQYF. The CDR3 DNA reads as TGCGCCAGCAGCCAAGGGACTAGCGGGGGGCACACAGATACGCAGTATTTT.

The chain links TRBV19 to TRBJ2-2; D is unclear. V was cut by 6 bases and J by 7 bases, with 6 bases left in between. The CDR3 is 11 amino acids. Germline CDR1 LNHDA, CDR2 SQIVND (reference sequence). In nucleotides, the CDR3 is TGTGCCAGTAGCACGTTCGGGGAGCTGTTTTTT. Amino acid sequence: CASSTFGELFF.

This clonotype was seen only once. This chain links TRBV3-1 with TRBJ2-2, with a weak D call TRBD2 (5 bases). Germline assignment: CDR1 LGHDT and CDR2 YNNKEL (reference sequence). The V and J ends lost 0 bases and 1 base respectively, with 12 bases between them. The CDR3 runs to 17 residues. DNA for the CDR3: TGTGCCAGCAGCCAAGATCCCCTCGGGAAGAACACCGGGGAGCTGTTTTTT. Encoded protein: CASSQDPLGKNTGELFF.

In its sample, this clonotype was seen many times. V and J are TRBV12-3 or TRBV12-4 and TRBJ2-5, with TRBD1 identical over 9 bases. V was pared by 6 bases and J by 0 bases, with 8 bases of the junction left unmatched. The CDR3 covers 16 residues. The CDR3 DNA reads TGTGCCAGCAGCCCTGACGGACAGGGGTACCAAGAGACCCAGTACTTC. Amino acid sequence: CASSPDGQGYQETQYF.